This T cell receptor (beta chain) was sequenced in a study of cytotoxic CD8 clonotypes in ibrutinib-treated CLL. Study background: Sequenced samples delivered averages of 255,043 productive templates and tens of thousands of productive rearrangements.

The protocol was immunoSEQ multiplex PCR, while the TCRdb copy is restricted to in-frame clones and leaves out a portion. The table lists approximately 200,000 clones, around three quarters of them singletons, with 13% in the top ten. Germline V gives CDR1 MNHEY, CDR2 SMNVEV (reference sequence). This CDR3 has 14 residues. The junction had 8 bases not matched to a gene; V was cut back by 7 bases and J by 3 bases. The clonotype originates from a human donor with chronic lymphocytic leukemia. Sequenced material: PBMCs, taken after 24 months of ibrutinib treatment. V is TRBV27 and J is TRBJ2-7; 8 bases align to TRBD2. The CDR3 is CASKRSGLVYEQYF. CDR3 sequence (DNA): TGTGCCAGCAAACGCTCGGGACTAGTCTACGAGCAGTACTTC.